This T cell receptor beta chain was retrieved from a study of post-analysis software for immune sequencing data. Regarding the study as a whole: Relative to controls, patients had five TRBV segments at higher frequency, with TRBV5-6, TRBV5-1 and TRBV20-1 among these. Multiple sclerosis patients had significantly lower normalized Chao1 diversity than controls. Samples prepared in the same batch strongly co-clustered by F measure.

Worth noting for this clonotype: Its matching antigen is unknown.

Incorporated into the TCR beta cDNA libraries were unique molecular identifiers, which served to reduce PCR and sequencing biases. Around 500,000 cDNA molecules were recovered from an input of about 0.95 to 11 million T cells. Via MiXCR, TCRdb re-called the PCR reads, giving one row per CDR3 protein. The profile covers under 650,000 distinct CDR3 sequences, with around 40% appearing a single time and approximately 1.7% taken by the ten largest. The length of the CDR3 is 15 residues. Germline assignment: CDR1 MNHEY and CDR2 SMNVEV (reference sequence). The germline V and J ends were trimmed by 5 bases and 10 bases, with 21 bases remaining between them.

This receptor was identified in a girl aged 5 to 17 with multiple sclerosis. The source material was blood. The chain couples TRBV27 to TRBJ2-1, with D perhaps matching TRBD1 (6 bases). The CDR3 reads CASSATRGLRGEQFF. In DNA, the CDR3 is TGTGCCAGCAGTGCTACTAGGGGCCTCAGGGGAGAGCAGTTCTTC.